This T cell receptor (beta chain) is drawn from a study of blood T cell repertoires in COVID-19. Sequencing was performed with immunoSEQ multiplex PCR; in TCRdb, only in-frame clones are kept and a portion is missing. The sample lists 250,000 or so clones, 70% to 90% occurring once. This CDR3 is 15 amino acids long. Per germline, CDR1 MGHDK and CDR2 SYGVNS. Trimming removed 6 bases at V and 1 base at J, with 15 bases between. This clone was observed once. This receptor was identified in a young man with active or convalescent COVID-19. The rearrangement uses TRBV25-1 and TRBJ1-1, with D possibly being TRBD1 (6 bases). Sequencing used peripheral blood. The CDR3 sequence: CASSALQGKNTEAFF. The DNA for the CDR3 is TGTGCCAGCAGCGCGCTACAGGGCAAGAACACTGAAGCTTTCTTT.